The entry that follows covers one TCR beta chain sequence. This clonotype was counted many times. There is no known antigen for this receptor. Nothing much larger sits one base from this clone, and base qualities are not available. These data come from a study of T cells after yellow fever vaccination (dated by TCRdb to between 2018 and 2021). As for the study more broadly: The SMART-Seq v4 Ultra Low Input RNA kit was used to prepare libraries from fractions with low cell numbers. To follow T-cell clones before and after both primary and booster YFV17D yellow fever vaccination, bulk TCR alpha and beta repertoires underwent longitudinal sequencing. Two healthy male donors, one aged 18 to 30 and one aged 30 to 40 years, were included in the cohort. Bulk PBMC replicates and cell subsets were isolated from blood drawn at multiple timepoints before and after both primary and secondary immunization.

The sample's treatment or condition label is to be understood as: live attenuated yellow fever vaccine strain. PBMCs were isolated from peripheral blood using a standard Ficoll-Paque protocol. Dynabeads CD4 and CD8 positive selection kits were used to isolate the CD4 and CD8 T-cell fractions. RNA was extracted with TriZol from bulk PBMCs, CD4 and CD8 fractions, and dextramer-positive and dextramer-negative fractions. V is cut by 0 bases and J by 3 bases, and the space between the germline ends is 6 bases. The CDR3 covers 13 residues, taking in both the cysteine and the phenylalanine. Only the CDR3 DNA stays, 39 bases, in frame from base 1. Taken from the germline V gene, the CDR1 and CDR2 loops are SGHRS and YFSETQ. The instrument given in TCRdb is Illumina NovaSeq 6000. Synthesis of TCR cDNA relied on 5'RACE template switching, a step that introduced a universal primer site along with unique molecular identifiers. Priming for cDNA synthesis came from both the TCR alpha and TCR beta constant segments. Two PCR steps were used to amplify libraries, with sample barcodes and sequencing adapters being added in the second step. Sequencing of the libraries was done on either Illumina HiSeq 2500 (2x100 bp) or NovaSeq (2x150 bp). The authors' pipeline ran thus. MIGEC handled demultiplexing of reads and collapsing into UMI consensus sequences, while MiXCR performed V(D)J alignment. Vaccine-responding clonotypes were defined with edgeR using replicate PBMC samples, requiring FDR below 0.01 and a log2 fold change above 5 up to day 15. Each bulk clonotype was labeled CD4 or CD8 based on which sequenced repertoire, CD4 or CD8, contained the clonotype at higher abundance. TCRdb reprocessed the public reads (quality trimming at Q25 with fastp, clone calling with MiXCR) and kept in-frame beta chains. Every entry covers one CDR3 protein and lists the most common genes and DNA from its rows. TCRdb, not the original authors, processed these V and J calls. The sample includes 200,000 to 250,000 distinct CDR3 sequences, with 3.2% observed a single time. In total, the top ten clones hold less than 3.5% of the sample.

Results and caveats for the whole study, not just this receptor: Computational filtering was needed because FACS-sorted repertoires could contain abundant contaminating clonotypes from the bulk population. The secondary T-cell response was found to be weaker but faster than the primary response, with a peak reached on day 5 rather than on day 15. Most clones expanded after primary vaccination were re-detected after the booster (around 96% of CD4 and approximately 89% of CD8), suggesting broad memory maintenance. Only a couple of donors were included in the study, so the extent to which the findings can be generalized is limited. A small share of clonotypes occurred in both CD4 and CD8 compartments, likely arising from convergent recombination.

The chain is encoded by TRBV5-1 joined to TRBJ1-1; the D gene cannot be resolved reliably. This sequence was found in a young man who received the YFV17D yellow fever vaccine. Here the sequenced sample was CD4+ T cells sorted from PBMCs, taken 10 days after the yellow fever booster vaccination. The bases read TGCGCCAGCAGCTTGGGAGCGGACACTGAAGCTTTCTTT. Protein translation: CASSLGADTEAFF.